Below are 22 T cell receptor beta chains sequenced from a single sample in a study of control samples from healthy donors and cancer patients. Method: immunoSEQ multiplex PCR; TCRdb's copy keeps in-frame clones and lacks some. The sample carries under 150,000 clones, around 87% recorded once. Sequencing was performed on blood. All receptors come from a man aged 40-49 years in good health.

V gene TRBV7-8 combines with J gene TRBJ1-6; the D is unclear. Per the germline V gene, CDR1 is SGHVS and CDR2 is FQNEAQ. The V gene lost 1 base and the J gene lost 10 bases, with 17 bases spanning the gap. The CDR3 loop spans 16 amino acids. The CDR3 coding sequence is TGTGCCAGCAGCTTAGGATTGCCGGGGAGGTGGTCACCCCTCCACTTT. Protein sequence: CASSLGLPGRWSPLHF.

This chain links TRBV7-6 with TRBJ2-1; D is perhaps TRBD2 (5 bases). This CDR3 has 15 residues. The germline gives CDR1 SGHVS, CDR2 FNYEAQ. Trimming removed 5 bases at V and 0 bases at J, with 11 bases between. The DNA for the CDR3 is TGTGCCAGCAGCACTGACACTAGCTCCTACAATGAGCAGTTCTTC. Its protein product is CASSTDTSSYNEQFF.

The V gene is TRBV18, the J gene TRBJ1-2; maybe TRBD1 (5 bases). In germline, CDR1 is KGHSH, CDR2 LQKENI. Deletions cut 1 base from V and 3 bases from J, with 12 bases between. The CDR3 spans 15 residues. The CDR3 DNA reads TGTGCCAGCTCACCACTACTGGGAGGGGACTATGGCTACACCTTC. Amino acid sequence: CASSPLLGGDYGYTF.

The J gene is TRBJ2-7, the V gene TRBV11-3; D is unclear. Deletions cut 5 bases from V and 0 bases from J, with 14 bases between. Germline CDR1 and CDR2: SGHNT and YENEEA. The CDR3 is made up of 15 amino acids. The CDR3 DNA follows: TGTGCCAGCAGCCGTCCGGGTTTGTTCTCCTACGAGCAGTACTTC. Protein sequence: CASSRPGLFSYEQYF.

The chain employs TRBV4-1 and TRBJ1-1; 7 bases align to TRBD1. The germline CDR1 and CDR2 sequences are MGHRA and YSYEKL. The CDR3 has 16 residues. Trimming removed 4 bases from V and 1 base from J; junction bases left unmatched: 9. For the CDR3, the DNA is TGCGCCAGCAGCCGGAAACAGGGGTCCGAGAACACTGAAGCTTTCTTT. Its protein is CASSRKQGSENTEAFF.

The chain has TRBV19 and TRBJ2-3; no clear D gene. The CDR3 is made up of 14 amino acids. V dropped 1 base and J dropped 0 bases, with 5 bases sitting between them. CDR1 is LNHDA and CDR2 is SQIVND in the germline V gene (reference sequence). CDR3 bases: TGTGCCAGTAGTATAGTTGGGAGCACAGATACGCAGTATTTT. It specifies CASSIVGSTDTQYF.

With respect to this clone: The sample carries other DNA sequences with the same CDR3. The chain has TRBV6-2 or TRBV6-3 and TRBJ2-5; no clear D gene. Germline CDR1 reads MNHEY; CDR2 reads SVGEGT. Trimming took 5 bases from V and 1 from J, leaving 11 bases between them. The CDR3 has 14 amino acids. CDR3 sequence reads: CASSHHRIQETQYF. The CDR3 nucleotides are TGTGCCAGCAGTCACCACCGGATCCAAGAGACCCAGTACTTC.

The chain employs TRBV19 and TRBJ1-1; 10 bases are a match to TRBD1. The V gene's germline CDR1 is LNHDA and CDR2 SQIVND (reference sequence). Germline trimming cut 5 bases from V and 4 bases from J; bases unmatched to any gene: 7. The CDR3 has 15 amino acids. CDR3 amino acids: CASSPGQGLGTEAFF. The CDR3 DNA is TGTGCCAGTAGTCCGGGACAGGGGCTCGGCACTGAAGCTTTCTTT.

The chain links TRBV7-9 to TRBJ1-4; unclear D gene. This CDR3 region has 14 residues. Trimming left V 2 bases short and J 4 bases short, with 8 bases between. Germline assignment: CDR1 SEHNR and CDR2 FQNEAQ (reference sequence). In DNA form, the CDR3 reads TGTGCCAGCAGCTTAATCACAGTTAATGAAAAACTGTTTTTT. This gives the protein CASSLITVNEKLFF.

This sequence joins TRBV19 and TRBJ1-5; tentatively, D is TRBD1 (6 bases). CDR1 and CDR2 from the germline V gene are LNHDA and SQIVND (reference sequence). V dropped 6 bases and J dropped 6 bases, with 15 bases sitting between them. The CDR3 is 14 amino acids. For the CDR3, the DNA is TGTGCCAGTAGCGGTAAAGGGGGAGTTCAGCCCCAGCATTTT. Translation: CASSGKGGVQPQHF.

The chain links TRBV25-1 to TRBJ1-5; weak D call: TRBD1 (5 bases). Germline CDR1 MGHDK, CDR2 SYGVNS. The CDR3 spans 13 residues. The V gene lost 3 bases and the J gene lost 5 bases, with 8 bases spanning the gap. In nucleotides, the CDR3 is TGTGCCAGCAGTGATCAGGGACATCAGCCCCAGCATTTT. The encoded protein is CASSDQGHQPQHF.

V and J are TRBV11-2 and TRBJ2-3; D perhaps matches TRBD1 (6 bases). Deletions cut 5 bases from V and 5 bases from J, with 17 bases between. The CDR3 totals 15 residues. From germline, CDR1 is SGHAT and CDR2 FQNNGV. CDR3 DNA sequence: TGTGCCAGCAGCCTGCAGGGGTTGGGCAAAGATACGCAGTATTTT. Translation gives CASSLQGLGKDTQYF.

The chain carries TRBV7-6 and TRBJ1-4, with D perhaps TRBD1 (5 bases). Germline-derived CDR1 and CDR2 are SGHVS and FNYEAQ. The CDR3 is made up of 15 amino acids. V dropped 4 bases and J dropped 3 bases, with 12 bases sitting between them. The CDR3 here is CASSSAGIPNEKLFF. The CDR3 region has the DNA TGTGCCAGCAGCTCCGCAGGGATTCCTAATGAAAAACTGTTTTTT.

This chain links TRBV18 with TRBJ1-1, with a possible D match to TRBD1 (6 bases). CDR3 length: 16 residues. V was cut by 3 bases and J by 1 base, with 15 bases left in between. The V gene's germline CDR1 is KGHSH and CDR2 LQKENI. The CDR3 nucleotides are TGTGCCAGCTCACCGGGACAATCTAGGAGGAACACTGAAGCTTTCTTT. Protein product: CASSPGQSRRNTEAFF.

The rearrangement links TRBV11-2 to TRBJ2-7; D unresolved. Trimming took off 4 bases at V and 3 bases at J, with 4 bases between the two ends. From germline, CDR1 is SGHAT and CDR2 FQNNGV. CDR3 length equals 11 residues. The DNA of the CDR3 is TGTGCCAGCAGCTCATACTACGAGCAGTACTTC. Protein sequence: CASSSYYEQYF.

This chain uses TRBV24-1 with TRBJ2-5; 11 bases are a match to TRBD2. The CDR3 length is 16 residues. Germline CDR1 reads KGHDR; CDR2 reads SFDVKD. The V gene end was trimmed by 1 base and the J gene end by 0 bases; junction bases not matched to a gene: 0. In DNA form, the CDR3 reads TGTGCCACCAGTGATTTACTAGCGGGGGACCAAGAGACCCAGTACTTC. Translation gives CATSDLLAGDQETQYF.

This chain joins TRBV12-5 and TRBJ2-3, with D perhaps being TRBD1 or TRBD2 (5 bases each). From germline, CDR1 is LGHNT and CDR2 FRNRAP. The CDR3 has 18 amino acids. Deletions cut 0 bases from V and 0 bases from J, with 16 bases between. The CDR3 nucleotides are TGTGCTAGTGGTTTGGTATTTGACGGGACCAAAAGCACAGATACGCAGTATTTT. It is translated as CASGLVFDGTKSTDTQYF.

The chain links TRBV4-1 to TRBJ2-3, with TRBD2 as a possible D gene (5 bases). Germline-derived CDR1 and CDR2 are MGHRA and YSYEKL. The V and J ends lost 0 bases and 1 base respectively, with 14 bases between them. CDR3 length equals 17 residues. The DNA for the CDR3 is TGCGCCAGCAGCCAAGATTTTCACCAAGCGGGCACAGATACGCAGTATTTT. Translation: CASSQDFHQAGTDTQYF.

CDR3 DNA sequence: TGTGCCAGCAGTTTATTGGGGACAGGGGACGGAAAACTGTTTTTT. Translating gives CASSLLGTGDGKLFF. The chain employs TRBV27 and TRBJ1-4; 10 bases align to TRBD1. The CDR3 extends over 15 amino acids. Per the germline V gene, CDR1 is MNHEY and CDR2 is SMNVEV (reference sequence). Losses at the gene ends were 1 base for V and 10 bases for J; bases not matched to a gene: 6. The variable domain in full, with the rest retrieved from reference TRBV27 and TRBJ1-4, is EAQVTQNPRYLITVTGKKLTVTCSQNMNHEYMSWYRQDPGLGLRQIYYSMNVEVTDKGDVPEGYKVSRKEKRNFPLILESPSPNQTSLYFCASSLLGTGDGKLFFGSGTQLSVL.

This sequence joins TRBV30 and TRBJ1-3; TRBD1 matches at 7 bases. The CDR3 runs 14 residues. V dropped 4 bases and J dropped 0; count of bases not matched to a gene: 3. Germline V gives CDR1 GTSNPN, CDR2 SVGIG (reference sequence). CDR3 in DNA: TGTGCCTGGACGGGACAGTACTCTGGAAACACCATATATTTT. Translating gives CAWTGQYSGNTIYF.

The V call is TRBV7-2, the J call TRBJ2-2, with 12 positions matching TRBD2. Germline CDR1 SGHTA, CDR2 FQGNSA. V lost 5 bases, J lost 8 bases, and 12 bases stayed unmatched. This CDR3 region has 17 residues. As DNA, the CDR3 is TGTGCCAGCAGCAAAAGTCCACTAGCGGGGGGAGGTGGGGAGCTGTTTTTT. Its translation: CASSKSPLAGGGGELFF. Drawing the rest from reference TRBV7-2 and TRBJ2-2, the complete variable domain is GAGVSQSPSNKVTEKGKDVELRCDPISGHTALYWYRQSLGQGLEFLIYFQGNSAPDKSGLPSDRFSAERTGGSVSTLTIQRTQQEDSAVYLCASSKSPLAGGGGELFFGEGSRLTVL.

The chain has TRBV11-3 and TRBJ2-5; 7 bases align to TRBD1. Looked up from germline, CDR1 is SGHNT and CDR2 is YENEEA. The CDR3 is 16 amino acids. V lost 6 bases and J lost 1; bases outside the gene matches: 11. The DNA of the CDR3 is TGTGCCAGCAGTCCGACAGGGTCGCTCATCCAAGAGACCCAGTACTTC. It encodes CASSPTGSLIQETQYF.